This is a list of T cell receptor beta chains from one sample in a study of regulatory dendritic cells for organ transplantation. Only in-frame clones appear in the TCRdb table, and some are missing; sequencing was by immunoSEQ multiplex PCR. The profile shows some 35,000 clones, roughly 91% of them singletons. Sequenced input: naive CD4+ T cells from blood. The origin of the receptors is a human donor in good health. The CDR3 runs from the conserved cysteine through the conserved F or W. The D gene is left open where the match is weak. Only part of the rows carry a size: once, few, many, or a class if the clone is expanded.

>NA|TRBV27|TRBJ2-3|NA|14
TGTGCCACCAGGCTGAGCGCGTACACAGATACGCAGTATTTT
CATRLSAYTDTQYF
>NA|TRBV6-5|TRBJ2-2|NA|15
TGTGCCAGCAGTTCCGGTCGGGAGATCACCGGGGAGCTGTTTTTT
CASSSGREITGELFF
>NA|TRBV15|TRBJ1-4|NA|17
TGTGCCACCAGCAGAGAGTTCGGGGCAGGGGTTAATGAAAAACTGTTTTTT
CATSREFGAGVNEKLFF
>NA|TRBV5-4|TRBJ2-5|NA|11
TGTGCCAGCAGCACGAAAGAGACCCAGTACTTC
CASSTKETQYF
>TRBD1|TRBV4-3|TRBJ2-1|once|18
TGCGCCAGCAGCCAAGATCCAGGGGGCGCGGGCTCCTACAATGAGCAGTTCTTC
CASSQDPGGAGSYNEQFF
>TRBD1|TRBV18|TRBJ1-5|NA|15
TGTGCCAGCTCTGCGGGACAGTTTAGCAATCAGCCCCAGCATTTT
CASSAGQFSNQPQHF
>NA|TRBV4-2|TRBJ1-6|NA|17
TGTGCCAGCAGCCAAGATTCGTGGGGCGCTTTTAATTCACCCCTCCACTTT
CASSQDSWGAFNSPLHF
>NA|TRBV6-1|TRBJ1-2|NA|15
TGTGCCAGCAGTGACCTACCCGGGACGACAAACGGCTACACCTTC
CASSDLPGTTNGYTF
>NA|TRBV11-1|TRBJ2-1|NA|15
TGTGCCAGCAGCTTACCGGCTTCCCCTTCGGATGAGCAGTTCTTC
CASSLPASPSDEQFF
>TRBD1|TRBV30|TRBJ2-5|few|12
TGTGCCTGGAGGACAGGGGTGGAGACCCAGTACTTC
CAWRTGVETQYF
>NA|TRBV10-3|TRBJ2-3|once|11
TGTGCCATCAGTACTGCGGGGACGCAGTATTTT
CAISTAGTQYF
>NA|TRBV2|TRBJ1-1|NA|15
TGTGCCAGTTACGCGAATACTAGGGGACGTGGGGAAGCTTTCTTT
CASYANTRGRGEAFF
>TRBD2|TRBV7-2|TRBJ2-2|once|19
TGTGCCAGCAGCTTAGCGTATGCGCGGGGGGCTTGGGACACCGGGGAGCTGTTTTTT
CASSLAYARGAWDTGELFF
>NA|TRBV2|TRBJ1-2|NA|13
TGTGCCAGCAGTGAAAGGCAGGGGAGGTACTACACCTTC
CASSERQGRYYTF
>NA|TRBV18|TRBJ1-1|NA|16
TGTGCCAGCTCACCACTTATAGCCACGGGGAACACTGAAGCTTTCTTT
CASSPLIATGNTEAFF
>TRBD2|TRBV19|TRBJ2-7|NA|15
TGTGCCAGTAGTGGACTAGCGGGAGGCTCCTACGAGCAGTACTTC
CASSGLAGGSYEQYF
>NA|TRBV6-5|TRBJ1-3|NA|15
TGTGCCAGCAGTTACGGGTTAAACTCTGGAAACACCATATATTTT
CASSYGLNSGNTIYF
>NA|TRBV7-8|TRBJ2-4|NA|12
TGTGCCAGCAGCTTAGGTACAAACATTCAGTACTTC
CASSLGTNIQYF
>TRBD1|TRBV2|TRBJ1-6|NA|15
TGTGCCAGCAGTCCCGGGACAGGGACGGGCTCACCCCTCCACTTT
CASSPGTGTGSPLHF
>NA|TRBV4-2|TRBJ2-3|NA|17
TGTGCCAGCAGCCAAGAATTGGGGCTAGGGGCGGACGGGGCGCAGTATTTT
CASSQELGLGADGAQYF
>NA|TRBV30|TRBJ2-7|NA|11
TGTGCCTGGAGTCGGAAGTACGAGCAGTACTTC
CAWSRKYEQYF
>TRBD2|TRBV19|TRBJ2-3|NA|13
TGTGCCAGTAGACTAGCGGGCACAGATACGCAGTATTTT
CASRLAGTDTQYF
>NA|TRBV5-1|TRBJ1-1|NA|14
TGCGCCAGCAGCCGAGGATGGGGTGGTACTGAAGCTTTCTTT
CASSRGWGGTEAFF
>NA|TRBV4-3|TRBJ2-1|NA|18
TGCGCCAGCAGCCAAGAATCAGTCGGTGGACTACCCCCCGACGAGCAGTTCTTC
CASSQESVGGLPPDEQFF
>NA|TRBV10-3|TRBJ1-6|NA|15
TGTGCCATCAGTGAGGACAGTGCTTATAATTCACCCCTCCACTTT
CAISEDSAYNSPLHF
>NA|TRBV28|TRBJ1-5|NA|18
TGTGCCAGCAGTTTTTGGGGTCAGGGGATCGGTAAGGATCAGCCCCAGCATTTT
CASSFWGQGIGKDQPQHF
>TRBD2|TRBV9|TRBJ2-3|NA|17
TGTGCCAGCAGCGTAGCTACGAGCGGGAGAGGGGCAGATACGCAGTATTTT
CASSVATSGRGADTQYF
>NA|TRBV11-3|TRBJ2-3|NA|14
TGTGCCAGCAGCTTAGGCGCAGGAACAGATACGCAGTATTTT
CASSLGAGTDTQYF
>NA|TRBV6-1|TRBJ1-5|NA|13
TGTGCCAGCATTACTACGCCCCTTTTGGTCCAGCATTTT
CASITTPLLVQHF